The 24 T cell receptor beta chains below all came from one sample that was sequenced in a study of blood T cell repertoires in COVID-19 (dated by TCRdb to 2018 to 2021). Library creation used the immunoSEQ multiplex PCR assay. Entries here come from immuneACCESS through TCRdb and include only in-frame sequences with V and J called. Some clones fail to appear in such tables; in the studies checked, an unresolved V gene covers under half of the shortfall, and the cause of the remainder is unknown. The sample table lists fewer than 250,000 clones, 75% to 90% of them with a count of one. The ten largest account for 0.72% of the sample. What was sequenced was peripheral blood. These receptors were obtained from a man in his forties with acute or convalescent COVID-19.

The chain is built from TRBV19 and TRBJ2-7; a weak D match, TRBD2 (5 bases). This CDR3 spans 16 amino acids. Trimming removed 1 base from V and 2 bases from J, with 15 bases in between. Germline V gene sequence: CDR1 LNHDA, CDR2 SQIVND (reference sequence). The CDR3 sequence: CASSIGGKVGTYEQYF. DNA for the CDR3: TGTGCCAGTAGTATAGGAGGGAAGGTGGGAACCTACGAGCAGTACTTC.

This clone was counted only a few times. In the same sample, other DNA sequences code for this CDR3. The chain is built from TRBV3-1 (or the pseudogene TRBV3-2) and TRBJ1-3; weak D call: TRBD1 (6 bases). Germline V gene sequence: CDR1 LGHDT, CDR2 YNNKEL (reference sequence). V was shortened by 0 bases and J by 4 bases, with 10 bases between the two germline ends. The CDR3 is made up of 15 amino acids. The CDR3 DNA sequence: TGTGCCAGCAGCCAAGAAACAGGGAGAGGAAACACCATATATTTT. It translates to CASSQETGRGNTIYF.

The J gene is TRBJ1-6, the V gene TRBV4-1; TRBD1 matches at 11 bases. Germline V gene sequence: CDR1 MGHRA, CDR2 YSYEKL. The CDR3 runs 16 residues. Germline trimming cut 2 bases from V and 10 bases from J; bases unmatched to any gene: 7. This chain's CDR3 is CASSQSAGQGGSPLHF. The CDR3 DNA is TGCGCCAGCAGCCAATCCGCGGGACAGGGGGGGTCACCCCTCCACTTT.

The chain carries TRBV29-1 and TRBJ1-1; 10 positions match TRBD1. This CDR3 is built from 13 residues. The V and J ends lost 7 bases and 1 base, in that order; junction bases with no gene match: 3. Germline assignment: CDR1 SQVTM and CDR2 ANQGSEA. The CDR3 region has the DNA TGCAGCGCCCGGACAGGGGGGAACACTGAAGCTTTCTTT. It encodes CSARTGGNTEAFF.

This clone was observed a single time. The chain uses TRBV15 and TRBJ2-7; maybe TRBD2 (6 bases). The germline CDR1 and CDR2 sequences are LNHNV and YYDKDF (reference sequence). The ends were cut back, 0 bases at V and 4 bases at J, with 10 bases in the middle. This CDR3 comprises 14 residues. CDR3: CATSREGTVYEQYF. The CDR3 DNA follows: TGTGCCACCAGCAGAGAGGGGACTGTATACGAGCAGTACTTC.

This chain joins TRBV25-1 and TRBJ2-6; maybe TRBD2 (5 bases). Germline V gives CDR1 MGHDK, CDR2 SYGVNS. Trimming took 4 bases from V and 0 from J, leaving 10 bases between them. The CDR3 length is 16 residues. CDR3 nucleotide sequence: TGTGCCAGCAGTGGCTGGGGAGACTCTGGGGCCAACGTCCTGACTTTC. Protein: CASSGWGDSGANVLTF.

This rearrangement joins TRBV20-1 to TRBJ2-7; the match to TRBD1 covers 10 bases. V lost 3 bases, J lost 2 bases, and 13 bases stayed unmatched. Germline loops: CDR1 DFQATT, CDR2 SNEGSKA (reference sequence). The CDR3 runs 17 residues. The CDR3 sequence is CSASSLDRGWRAYEQYF. CDR3 coding DNA: TGCAGTGCTAGTTCGCTGGACAGGGGGTGGCGGGCCTACGAGCAGTACTTC.

The rearrangement joins TRBV18 to TRBJ1-5; a possible D gene is TRBD1 (6 bases). The length of the CDR3 is 19 residues. Per germline, CDR1 KGHSH and CDR2 LQKENI. Trimming left V 3 bases short and J 6 bases short, with 27 bases between. CDR3 DNA: TGTGCCAGCTCACCTGGCACAGGGAAGTTCTTTAAGGTGGGTCAGCCCCAGCATTTT. This codes for CASSPGTGKFFKVGQPQHF.

This chain uses TRBV19 with TRBJ1-4; TRBD1 matches at 7 bases. The ends lost 4 bases at V and 5 bases at J; junction bases unmatched: 4. Germline V gives CDR1 LNHDA, CDR2 SQIVND (reference sequence). The CDR3 loop spans 14 amino acids. The CDR3 spells CASSKDRQNEKLFF. As DNA, the CDR3 is TGTGCCAGTAGTAAGGACAGGCAGAATGAAAAACTGTTTTTT.

The V gene is TRBV15, the J gene TRBJ1-5; D call uncertain. Germline V gene data show CDR1 as LNHNV and CDR2 as YYDKDF (reference sequence). The CDR3 extends over 15 amino acids. Trimming shortened V by 0 bases and J by 1 base, and 7 bases separated the two germline ends. The CDR3 is CATSRDYQSNQPQHF. The DNA for the CDR3 is TGTGCCACCAGCAGAGACTATCAAAGCAATCAGCCCCAGCATTTT.

The V gene is TRBV27, the J gene TRBJ1-5; 7 bases map to TRBD1. Germline assignment: CDR1 MNHEY and CDR2 SMNVEV (reference sequence). V shed 4 bases and J 4 bases; nucleotides not matched to a gene: 13. The CDR3 has 17 amino acids. CDR3 coding DNA: TGTGCCAGCAGTTCGTCCTCGACAGGGCTGTCTAATCAGCCCCAGCATTTT. Its translation: CASSSSSTGLSNQPQHF.

The V and J genes are TRBV6-1 and TRBJ1-5, with D possibly being TRBD1 (6 bases). This CDR3 is 16 amino acids long. The germline gives CDR1 MNHNS, CDR2 SASEGT. V was cut by 2 bases and J by 3 bases, with 14 bases left in between. CDR3 DNA sequence: TGTGCCAGCAGTGAATTGGAGGACAGAAACAATCAGCCCCAGCATTTT. Protein product: CASSELEDRNNQPQHF.

This clone was detected only a few times. V and J are TRBV3-1 (or the pseudogene TRBV3-2) and TRBJ2-2, with D unclear. Germline CDR1 and CDR2: LGHDT and YNNKEL (reference sequence). V was pared by 5 bases and J by 4 bases, with 8 bases between. There are 13 residues in the CDR3. As DNA, the CDR3 is TGTGCCAGCAGCGGTACAATCACCGGGGAGCTGTTTTTT. Amino acids: CASSGTITGELFF.

V usage is TRBV19 and J usage is TRBJ2-5; 14 nucleotides agree with TRBD2. Germline assignment: CDR1 LNHDA and CDR2 SQIVND (reference sequence). This CDR3 contains 15 residues. V lost 4 bases, J lost 8 bases, and 6 bases stayed unmatched. The CDR3 region has the DNA TGTGCCAGTAGTAGACTAGCGGGGGGGGTCGGAACCCAGTACTTC. Protein product: CASSRLAGGVGTQYF.

The chain has TRBV24-1 and TRBJ2-3, with D perhaps TRBD1 (5 bases). This CDR3 region has 15 residues. Trimming stripped 3 bases from V and 1 base from J, with 10 bases between. CDR1 and CDR2 (germline): KGHDR, SFDVKD. CDR3 bases: TGTGCCACCAGTGATCCTCTGACAGGCACAGATACGCAGTATTTT. It codes for CATSDPLTGTDTQYF.

The rearrangement joins TRBV11-1 to TRBJ2-7; 11 bases map to TRBD1. Trimming took 5 bases from V and 1 from J; bases not matched to a gene: 7. This CDR3 comprises 16 residues. Germline CDR1 and CDR2: SGHAT and FQDESV (reference sequence). CDR3 nucleotide sequence: TGTGCCAGCAGCACCGCCGGGACAGGGGGGTCCTACGAGCAGTACTTC. Its translation: CASSTAGTGGSYEQYF.

This clone appeared once. The chain employs TRBV7-2 and TRBJ1-1; 11 nucleotides agree with TRBD1. CDR1 is SGHTA, CDR2 FQGNSA, per germline. V was clipped by 5 bases and J by 5 bases; unmatched bases: 10. There are 16 residues in the CDR3. The CDR3 coding sequence is TGTGCCAGCAGCAAACCCCGGGGACAGGGGGGGACTGAAGCTTTCTTT. It yields the protein CASSKPRGQGGTEAFF.

The V gene is TRBV30, the J gene TRBJ2-7; 7 bases fit TRBD2. Germline values: CDR1 GTSNPN, CDR2 SVGIG (reference sequence). Germline trimming cut 2 bases from V and 4 bases from J; bases unmatched to any gene: 8. The CDR3 extends over 14 amino acids. CDR3: CAWSSGGSWYEQYF. The CDR3 DNA sequence: TGTGCCTGGAGTAGCGGCGGGAGTTGGTACGAGCAGTACTTC.

The chain combines TRBV5-4 with TRBJ1-2; 7 nucleotides line up with TRBD1. Germline values: CDR1 SGHNT, CDR2 YYREEE (reference sequence). CDR3 length: 17 amino acids. The V segment lost 3 bases and the J segment 4 bases; nucleotides outside the gene matches: 15. CDR3 amino acids: CASSSAQGEMSFYGYTF. CDR3 in DNA: TGTGCCAGCAGCTCGGCCCAGGGGGAGATGAGTTTCTATGGCTACACCTTC.

This chain joins TRBV19 and TRBJ2-2; 12 bases match TRBD2. The V gene end was trimmed by 5 bases and the J gene end by 1 base; junction bases not matched to a gene: 5. This CDR3 contains 17 residues. Germline V gene lookup returns CDR1 LNHDA and CDR2 SQIVND (reference sequence). The CDR3 is CASSPLAGGENTGELFF. CDR3 sequence (DNA): TGTGCCAGTAGTCCCCTAGCGGGGGGGGAGAACACCGGGGAGCTGTTTTTT.

A single count supports this clone. A read error may account for a junction end that differs from germline. The chain recombines TRBV7-7 with TRBJ2-6; D uncertain. Germline assignment: CDR1 SSHAT and CDR2 FNYEAQ (reference sequence). The CDR3 spans 15 residues. The DNA of the CDR3 is TGTGCTAGCAGCTTATCCCCAGGTGGGGCCAACGTCCTGACTTTC. It is translated as CASSLSPGGANVLTF.

The rearrangement uses TRBV12-3 or TRBV12-4 and TRBJ1-5; 7 nucleotides align to TRBD1. V lost 7 bases, J lost 4 bases, and 4 bases stayed unmatched. The CDR3 totals 13 residues. CDR3 region: CASTEQGNQPQHF. The DNA of the CDR3 is TGTGCCAGCACTGAACAGGGGAATCAGCCCCAGCATTTT.

The genes are TRBV11-2 and TRBJ2-1; 8 bases agree with TRBD1. With V trimmed by 0 bases and J by 0 bases, 4 bases remained unmatched. The CDR3 covers 17 residues. Per the germline V gene, CDR1 is SGHAT and CDR2 is FQNNGV. In DNA form, the CDR3 reads TGTGCCAGCAGCTTAGATCCCGGACAGGGCTCCTACAATGAGCAGTTCTTC. Translated: CASSLDPGQGSYNEQFF.

The chain uses TRBV4-2 and TRBJ2-4; tentatively, D is TRBD2 (5 bases). There are 17 residues in the CDR3. V lost 0 bases and J lost 0, with 12 bases in between. CDR1 LGHNA and CDR2 YNFKEQ come from the germline V gene. CDR3 in DNA: TGTGCCAGCAGCCAAGATTCGGCAGGACTAGCCAAAAACATTCAGTACTTC. This encodes CASSQDSAGLAKNIQYF.